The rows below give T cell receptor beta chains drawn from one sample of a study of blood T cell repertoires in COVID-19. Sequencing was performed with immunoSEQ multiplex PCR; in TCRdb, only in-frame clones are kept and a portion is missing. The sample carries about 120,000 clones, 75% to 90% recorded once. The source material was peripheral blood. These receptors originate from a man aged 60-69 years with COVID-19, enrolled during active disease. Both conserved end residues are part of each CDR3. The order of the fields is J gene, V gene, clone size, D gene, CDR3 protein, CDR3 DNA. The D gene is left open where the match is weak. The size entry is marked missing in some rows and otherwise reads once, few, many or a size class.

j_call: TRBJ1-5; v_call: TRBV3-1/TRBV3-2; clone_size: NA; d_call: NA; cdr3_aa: CASSGTDSNQPQHF; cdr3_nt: TGTGCCAGCAGCGGAACAGATAGCAATCAGCCCCAGCATTTT
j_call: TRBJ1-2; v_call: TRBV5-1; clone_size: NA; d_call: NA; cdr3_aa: CASSLGGGYGYTF; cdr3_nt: TGCGCCAGCAGCTTGGGAGGAGGCTATGGCTACACCTTC
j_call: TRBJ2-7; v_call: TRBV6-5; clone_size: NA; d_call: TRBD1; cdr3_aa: CASSYPGQANYEQYF; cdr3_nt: TGTGCCAGCAGTTACCCAGGACAGGCCAACTACGAGCAGTACTTC
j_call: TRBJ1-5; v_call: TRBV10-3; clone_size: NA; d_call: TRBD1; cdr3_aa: CAISEGTVDQPQHF; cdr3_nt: TGTGCCATCAGTGAAGGGACAGTAGATCAGCCCCAGCATTTT
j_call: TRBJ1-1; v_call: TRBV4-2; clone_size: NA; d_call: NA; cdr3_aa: CASSPPAGGITEAFF; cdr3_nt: TGTGCCAGCAGCCCGCCGGCCGGGGGAATCACTGAAGCTTTCTTT
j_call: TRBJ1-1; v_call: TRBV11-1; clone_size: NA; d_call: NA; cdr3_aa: CASSLGGRGTEAFF; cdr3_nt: TGTGCCAGCAGCCTCGGGGGGCGCGGCACTGAAGCTTTCTTT
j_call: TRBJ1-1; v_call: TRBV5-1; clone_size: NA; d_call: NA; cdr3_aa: CASSLSGVATEAFF; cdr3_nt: TGCGCCAGCAGCTTGTCGGGGGTTGCCACTGAAGCTTTCTTT
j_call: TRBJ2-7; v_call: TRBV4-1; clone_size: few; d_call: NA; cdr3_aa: CASSQPTGGGEQYF; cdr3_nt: TGCGCCAGCAGCCAGCCAACGGGGGGCGGCGAGCAGTACTTC
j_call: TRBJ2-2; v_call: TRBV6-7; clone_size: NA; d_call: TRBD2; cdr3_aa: CASRPPGLAGGCGTGELFF; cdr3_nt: TGTGCCAGCAGACCTCCGGGACTAGCGGGGGGGTGTGGTACCGGGGAGCTGTTTTTT
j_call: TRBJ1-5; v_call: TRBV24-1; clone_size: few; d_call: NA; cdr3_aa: CATSGEGNQPQHF; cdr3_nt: TGTGCCACCAGTGGGGAGGGGAATCAGCCCCAGCATTTT
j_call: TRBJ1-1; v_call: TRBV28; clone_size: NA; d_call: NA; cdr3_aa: CASSLATPGAEAFF; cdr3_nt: TGTGCCAGCAGTTTAGCGACCCCGGGGGCTGAAGCTTTCTTT
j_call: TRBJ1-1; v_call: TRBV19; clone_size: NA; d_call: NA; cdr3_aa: CASRPPRQGNTEAFF; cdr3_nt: TGTGCCAGTAGACCTCCACGGCAGGGGAACACTGAAGCTTTCTTT
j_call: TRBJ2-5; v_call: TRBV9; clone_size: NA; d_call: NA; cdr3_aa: CASSVAGGAPGVTQYF; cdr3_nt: TGTGCCAGCAGCGTAGCTGGCGGGGCCCCGGGGGTGACCCAGTACTTC
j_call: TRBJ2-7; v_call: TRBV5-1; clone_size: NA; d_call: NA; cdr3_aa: CASSHESQGAEQYF; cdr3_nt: TGCGCCAGCAGCCACGAAAGCCAGGGTGCCGAGCAGTACTTC
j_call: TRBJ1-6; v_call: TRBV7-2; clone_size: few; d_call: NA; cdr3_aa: CASSLVMGYSPLHF; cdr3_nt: TGTGCCAGCAGCTTAGTCATGGGCTATTCACCCCTCCACTTT
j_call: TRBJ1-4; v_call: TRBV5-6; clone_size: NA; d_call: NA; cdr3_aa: CASSLKGQTNEKLFF; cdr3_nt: TGTGCCAGCAGCTTGAAAGGACAGACTAATGAAAAACTGTTTTTT
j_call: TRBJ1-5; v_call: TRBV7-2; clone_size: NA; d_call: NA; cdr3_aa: CASSLVEGSGQPQHF; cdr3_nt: TGTGCCAGCAGCTTAGTGGAGGGATCGGGTCAGCCCCAGCATTTT
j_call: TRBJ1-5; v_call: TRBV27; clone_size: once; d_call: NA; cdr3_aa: CASSSLQGYNQPQHF; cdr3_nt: TGTGCCAGCAGTTCGCTGCAGGGATACAATCAGCCCCAGCATTTT
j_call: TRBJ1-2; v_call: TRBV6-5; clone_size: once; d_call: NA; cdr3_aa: CASRQQQGSYGYTF; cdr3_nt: TGTGCCAGCAGACAACAACAGGGAAGCTATGGCTACACCTTC
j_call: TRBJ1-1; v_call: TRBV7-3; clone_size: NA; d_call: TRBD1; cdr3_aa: CASSAYTGTGRAEAFF; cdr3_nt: TGTGCCAGCAGCGCATATACCGGGACAGGGCGGGCTGAAGCTTTCTTT
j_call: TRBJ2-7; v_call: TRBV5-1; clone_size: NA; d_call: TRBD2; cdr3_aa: CASSRLAGVTYEQYF; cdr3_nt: TGCGCCAGCAGCCGACTAGCGGGGGTAACCTACGAGCAGTACTTC
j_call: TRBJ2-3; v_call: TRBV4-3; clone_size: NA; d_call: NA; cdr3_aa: CASSVTGPTDTQYF; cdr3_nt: TGCGCCAGCAGCGTAACAGGTCCCACAGATACGCAGTATTTT
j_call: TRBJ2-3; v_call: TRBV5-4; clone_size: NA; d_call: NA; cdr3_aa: CASSQHSTDTQYF; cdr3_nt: TGTGCCAGCAGCCAACACAGCACAGATACGCAGTATTTT
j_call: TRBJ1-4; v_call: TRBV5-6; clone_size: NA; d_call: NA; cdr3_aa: CASSLFRETNEKLFF; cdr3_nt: TGTGCCAGCAGCCTGTTTCGGGAGACTAATGAAAAACTGTTTTTT
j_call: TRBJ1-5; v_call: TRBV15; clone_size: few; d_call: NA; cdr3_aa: CATSSRSHNQPQHF; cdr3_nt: TGTGCCACCAGCAGTCGGAGCCACAATCAGCCCCAGCATTTT
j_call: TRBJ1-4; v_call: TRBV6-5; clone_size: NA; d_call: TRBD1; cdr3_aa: CASNLGQGDEKLFF; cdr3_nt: TGTGCCAGCAATCTAGGACAGGGGGATGAAAAACTGTTTTTT
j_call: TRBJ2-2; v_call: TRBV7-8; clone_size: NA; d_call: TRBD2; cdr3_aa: CASSLVLAGLNTGELFF; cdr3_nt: TGTGCCAGCAGCTTAGTATTAGCGGGATTGAACACCGGGGAGCTGTTTTTT
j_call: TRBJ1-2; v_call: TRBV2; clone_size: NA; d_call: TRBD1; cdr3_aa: CASRVQGAAGYGYTF; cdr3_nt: TGTGCCAGCAGGGTACAGGGGGCTGCGGGCTATGGCTACACCTTC
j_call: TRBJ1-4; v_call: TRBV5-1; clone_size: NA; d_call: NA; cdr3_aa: CASSLTGGEKLFF; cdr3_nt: TGCGCCAGCAGCTTGACGGGAGGGGAAAAACTGTTTTTT
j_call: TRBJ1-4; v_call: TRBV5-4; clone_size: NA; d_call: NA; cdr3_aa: CASSFDSPGLSEKLFF; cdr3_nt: TGTGCCAGCAGCTTCGATTCCCCGGGACTGAGTGAAAAACTGTTTTTT
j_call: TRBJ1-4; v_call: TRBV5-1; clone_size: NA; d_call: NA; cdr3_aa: CASSTTATNEKLFF; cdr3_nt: TGCGCCAGCAGCACGACAGCAACTAATGAAAAACTGTTTTTT
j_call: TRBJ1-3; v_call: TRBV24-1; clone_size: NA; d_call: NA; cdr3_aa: CATRETGGNTIYF; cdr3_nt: TGTGCCACCAGAGAAACCGGTGGAAACACCATATATTTT
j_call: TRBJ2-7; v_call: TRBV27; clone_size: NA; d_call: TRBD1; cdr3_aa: CASRVSQGASYEQYF; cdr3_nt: TGTGCCAGCAGAGTAAGCCAGGGGGCCTCCTACGAGCAGTACTTC
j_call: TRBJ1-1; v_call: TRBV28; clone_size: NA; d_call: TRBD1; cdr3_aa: CASNLRQGGWNTEAFF; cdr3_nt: TGTGCCAGCAATTTGCGACAGGGTGGATGGAACACTGAAGCTTTCTTT
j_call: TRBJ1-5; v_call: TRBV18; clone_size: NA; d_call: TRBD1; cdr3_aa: CASSPGQGWQPQHF; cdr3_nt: TGTGCCAGCTCCCCAGGACAGGGGTGGCAGCCCCAGCATTTT
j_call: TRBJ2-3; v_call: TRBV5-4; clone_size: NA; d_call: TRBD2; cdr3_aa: CASSLTSGGITDTQYF; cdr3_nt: TGTGCCAGCAGCTTAACTAGCGGGGGGATCACAGATACGCAGTATTTT
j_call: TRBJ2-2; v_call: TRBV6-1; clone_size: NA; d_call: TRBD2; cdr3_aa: CASSDLAGGPSANTGELFF; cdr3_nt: TGTGCCAGCAGTGACCTAGCGGGGGGGCCTTCGGCGAACACCGGGGAGCTGTTTTTT